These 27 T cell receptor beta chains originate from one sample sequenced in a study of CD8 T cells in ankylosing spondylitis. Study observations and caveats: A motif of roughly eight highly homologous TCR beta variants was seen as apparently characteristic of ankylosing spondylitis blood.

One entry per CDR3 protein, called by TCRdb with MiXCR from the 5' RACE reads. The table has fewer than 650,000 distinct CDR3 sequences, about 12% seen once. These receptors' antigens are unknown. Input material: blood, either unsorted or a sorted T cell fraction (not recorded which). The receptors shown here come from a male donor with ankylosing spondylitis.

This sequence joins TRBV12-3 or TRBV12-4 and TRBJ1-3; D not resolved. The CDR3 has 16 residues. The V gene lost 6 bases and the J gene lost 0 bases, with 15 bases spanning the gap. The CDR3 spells CASSRGPPPSGNTIYF. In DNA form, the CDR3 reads TGTGCCAGCAGCCGAGGCCCACCCCCCTCTGGAAACACCATATATTTT.

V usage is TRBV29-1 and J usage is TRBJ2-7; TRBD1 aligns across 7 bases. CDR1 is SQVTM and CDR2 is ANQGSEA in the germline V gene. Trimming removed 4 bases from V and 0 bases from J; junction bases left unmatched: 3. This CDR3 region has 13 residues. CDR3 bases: TGCAGCGTTGGACAGGGAAGCTCCTACGAGCAGTACTTC. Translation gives CSVGQGSSYEQYF.

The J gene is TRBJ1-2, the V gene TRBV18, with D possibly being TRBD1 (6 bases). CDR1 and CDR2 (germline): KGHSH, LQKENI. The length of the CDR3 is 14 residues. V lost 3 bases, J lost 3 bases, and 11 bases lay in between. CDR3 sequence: CASSPGQYDYGYTF. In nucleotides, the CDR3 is TGTGCCAGCTCACCCGGACAGTACGACTATGGCTACACCTTC.

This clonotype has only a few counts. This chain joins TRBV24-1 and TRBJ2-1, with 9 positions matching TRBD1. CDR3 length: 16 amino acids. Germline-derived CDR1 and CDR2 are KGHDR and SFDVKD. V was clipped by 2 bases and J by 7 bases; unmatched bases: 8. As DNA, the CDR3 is TGTGCCACCAGTGATTACCGACAGGGGGTGGGAAATGAGCAGTTCTTC. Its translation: CATSDYRQGVGNEQFF.

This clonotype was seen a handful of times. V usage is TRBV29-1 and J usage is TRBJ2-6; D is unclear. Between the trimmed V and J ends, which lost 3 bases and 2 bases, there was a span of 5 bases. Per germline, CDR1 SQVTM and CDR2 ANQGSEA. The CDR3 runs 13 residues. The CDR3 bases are TGCAGCGTTGAGCCAGCTGGGGCCAACGTCCTGACTTTC. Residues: CSVEPAGANVLTF.

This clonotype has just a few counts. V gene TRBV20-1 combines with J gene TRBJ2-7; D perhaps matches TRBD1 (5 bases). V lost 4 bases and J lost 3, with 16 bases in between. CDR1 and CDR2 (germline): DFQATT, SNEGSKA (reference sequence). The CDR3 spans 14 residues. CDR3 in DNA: TGCAGTGCTACAGGGCAGCAAGCGTACTACGAGCAGTACTTC. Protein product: CSATGQQAYYEQYF.

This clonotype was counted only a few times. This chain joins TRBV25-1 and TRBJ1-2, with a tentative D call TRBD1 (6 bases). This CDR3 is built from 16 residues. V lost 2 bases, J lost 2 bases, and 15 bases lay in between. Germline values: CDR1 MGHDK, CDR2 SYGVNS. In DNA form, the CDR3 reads TGTGCCAGCAGTGAACCTAGGGGGGGAATCAACTATGGCTACACCTTC. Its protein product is CASSEPRGGINYGYTF.

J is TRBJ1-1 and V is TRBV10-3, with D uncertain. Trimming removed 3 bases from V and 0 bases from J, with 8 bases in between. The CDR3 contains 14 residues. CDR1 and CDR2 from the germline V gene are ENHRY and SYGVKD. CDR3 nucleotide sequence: TGTGCCATCAGTGATGGGCCGGTGAACACTGAAGCTTTCTTT. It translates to CAISDGPVNTEAFF.

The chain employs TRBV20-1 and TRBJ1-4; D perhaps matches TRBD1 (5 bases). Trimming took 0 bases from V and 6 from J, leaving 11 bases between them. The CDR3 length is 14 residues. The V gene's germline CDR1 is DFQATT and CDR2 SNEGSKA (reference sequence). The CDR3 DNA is TGCAGTGCTAGAGACGGGGGAGGGGATGAAAAACTGTTTTTT. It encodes CSARDGGGDEKLFF.

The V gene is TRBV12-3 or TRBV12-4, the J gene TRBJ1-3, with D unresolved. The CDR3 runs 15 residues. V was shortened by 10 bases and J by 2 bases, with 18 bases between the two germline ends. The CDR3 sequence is CATTLFMRAGNTIYF. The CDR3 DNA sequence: TGTGCCACCACCCTCTTCATGAGGGCTGGAAACACCATATATTTT.

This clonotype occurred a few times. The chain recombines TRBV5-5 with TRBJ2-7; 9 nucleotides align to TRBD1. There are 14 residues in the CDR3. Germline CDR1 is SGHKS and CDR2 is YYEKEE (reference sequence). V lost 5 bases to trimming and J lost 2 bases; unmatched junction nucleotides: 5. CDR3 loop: CASRRQGDPYEQYF. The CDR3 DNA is TGTGCCAGCAGACGACAGGGGGACCCCTACGAGCAGTACTTC. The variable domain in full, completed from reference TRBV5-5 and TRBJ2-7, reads DAGVTQSPTHLIKTRGQQVTLRCSPISGHKSVSWYQQVLGQGPQFIFQYYEKEERGRGNFPDRFSARQFPNYSSELNVNALLLGDSALYLCASRRQGDPYEQYFGPGTRLTVT.

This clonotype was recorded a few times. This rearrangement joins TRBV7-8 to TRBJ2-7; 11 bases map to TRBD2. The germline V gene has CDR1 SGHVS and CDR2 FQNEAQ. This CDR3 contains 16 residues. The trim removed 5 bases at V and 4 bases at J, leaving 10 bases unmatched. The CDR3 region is CASSLSRLAGSYEQYF. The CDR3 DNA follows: TGTGCCAGCAGCCTAAGCCGACTAGCGGGAAGTTACGAGCAGTACTTC.

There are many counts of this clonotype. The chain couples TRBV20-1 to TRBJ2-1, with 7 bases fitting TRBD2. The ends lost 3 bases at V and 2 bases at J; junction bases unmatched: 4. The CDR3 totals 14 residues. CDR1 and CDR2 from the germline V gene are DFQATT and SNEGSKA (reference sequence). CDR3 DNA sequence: TGCAGTGCTAGGGCGGGAGTCACCTACAATGAGCAGTTCTTC. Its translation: CSARAGVTYNEQFF.

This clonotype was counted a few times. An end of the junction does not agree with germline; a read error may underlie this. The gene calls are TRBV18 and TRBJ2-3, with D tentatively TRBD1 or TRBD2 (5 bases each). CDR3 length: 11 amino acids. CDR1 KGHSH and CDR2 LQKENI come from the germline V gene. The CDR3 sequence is CASSPAEGPSF. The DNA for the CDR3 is TGTGCCAGCTCACCCGCAGAGGGGCCCTCCTTT.

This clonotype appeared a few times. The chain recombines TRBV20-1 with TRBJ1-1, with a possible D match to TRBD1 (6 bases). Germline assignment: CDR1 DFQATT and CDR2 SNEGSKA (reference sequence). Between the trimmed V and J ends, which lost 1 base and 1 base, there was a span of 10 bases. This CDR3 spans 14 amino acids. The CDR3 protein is CSARVRTANTEAFF. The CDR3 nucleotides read TGCAGTGCTAGAGTTCGGACAGCGAACACTGAAGCTTTCTTT.

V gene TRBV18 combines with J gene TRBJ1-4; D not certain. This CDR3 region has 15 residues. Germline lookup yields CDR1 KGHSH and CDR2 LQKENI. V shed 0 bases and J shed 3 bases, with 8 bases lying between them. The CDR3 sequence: CASSPPRVANEKLFF. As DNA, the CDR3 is TGTGCCAGCTCACCACCGCGGGTAGCTAATGAAAAACTGTTTTTT. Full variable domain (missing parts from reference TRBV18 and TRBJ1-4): NAGVMQNPRHLVRRRGQEARLRCSPMKGHSHVYWYRQLPEEGLKFMVYLQKENIIDESGMPKERFSAEFPKEGPSILRIQQVVRGDSAAYFCASSPPRVANEKLFFGSGTQLSVL.

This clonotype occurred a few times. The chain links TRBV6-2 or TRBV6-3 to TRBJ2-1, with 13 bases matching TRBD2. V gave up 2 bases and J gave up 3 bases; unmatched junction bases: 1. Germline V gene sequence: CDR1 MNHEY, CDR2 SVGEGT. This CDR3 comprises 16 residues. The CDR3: CASSYGTSGIYNEQFF. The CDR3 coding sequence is TGTGCCAGCAGTTACGGGACTAGCGGGATCTACAATGAGCAGTTCTTC.

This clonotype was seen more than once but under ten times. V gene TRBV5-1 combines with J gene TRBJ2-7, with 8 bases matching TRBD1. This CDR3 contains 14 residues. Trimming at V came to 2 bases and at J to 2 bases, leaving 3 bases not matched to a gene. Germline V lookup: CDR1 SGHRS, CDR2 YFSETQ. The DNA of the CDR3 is TGCGCCAGCAGCTTTGGGACAGGAGCCTACGAGCAGTACGTC. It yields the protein CASSFGTGAYEQYV.

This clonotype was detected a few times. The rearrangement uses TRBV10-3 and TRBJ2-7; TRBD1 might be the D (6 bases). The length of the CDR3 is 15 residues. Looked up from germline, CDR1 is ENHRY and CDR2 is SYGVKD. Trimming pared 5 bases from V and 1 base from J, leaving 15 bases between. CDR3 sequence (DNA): TGTGCCATCAGTTCGAGCAGGGGAGTTTCCTACGAGCAGTACTTC. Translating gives CAISSSRGVSYEQYF.

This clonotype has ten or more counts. The CDR3 sequence is CSVPGTGGTGELFF. DNA for the CDR3: TGCAGCGTCCCCGGGACAGGGGGCACCGGGGAGCTGTTTTTT. V and J are TRBV29-1 and TRBJ2-2, with 11 bases that match TRBD1. Losses at the gene ends were 6 bases for V and 4 bases for J; bases not matched to a gene: 4. Germline assignment: CDR1 SQVTM and CDR2 ANQGSEA. This CDR3 has 14 residues.

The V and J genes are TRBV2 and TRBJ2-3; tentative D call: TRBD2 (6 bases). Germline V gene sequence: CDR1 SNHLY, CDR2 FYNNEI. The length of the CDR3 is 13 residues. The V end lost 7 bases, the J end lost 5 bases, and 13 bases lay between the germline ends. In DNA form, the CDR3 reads TGTGCCAGCATGAGGCTGCGGGGAGATACGCAGTATTTT. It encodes CASMRLRGDTQYF.

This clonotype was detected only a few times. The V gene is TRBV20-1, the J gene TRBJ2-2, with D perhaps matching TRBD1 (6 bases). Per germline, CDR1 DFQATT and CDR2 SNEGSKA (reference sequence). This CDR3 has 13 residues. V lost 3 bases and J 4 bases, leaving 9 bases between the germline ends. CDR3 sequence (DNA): TGCAGTGCTAGTGACAGGTCCACCGGGGAGCTGTTTTTT. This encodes CSASDRSTGELFF.

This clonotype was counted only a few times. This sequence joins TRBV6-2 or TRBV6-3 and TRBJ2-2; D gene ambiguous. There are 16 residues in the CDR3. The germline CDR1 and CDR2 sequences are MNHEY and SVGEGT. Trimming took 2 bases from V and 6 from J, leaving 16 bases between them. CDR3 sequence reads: CASSYPKKPWAGELFF. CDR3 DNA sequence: TGTGCCAGCAGTTACCCGAAAAAGCCTTGGGCCGGGGAGCTGTTTTTT.

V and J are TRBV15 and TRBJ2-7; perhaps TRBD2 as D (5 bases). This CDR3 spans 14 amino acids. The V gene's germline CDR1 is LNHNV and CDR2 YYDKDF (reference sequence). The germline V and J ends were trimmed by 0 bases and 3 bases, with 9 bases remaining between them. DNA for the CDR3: TGTGCCACCAGCAGAGATCGGACTTTCTACGAGCAGTACGTC. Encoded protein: CATSRDRTFYEQYV.

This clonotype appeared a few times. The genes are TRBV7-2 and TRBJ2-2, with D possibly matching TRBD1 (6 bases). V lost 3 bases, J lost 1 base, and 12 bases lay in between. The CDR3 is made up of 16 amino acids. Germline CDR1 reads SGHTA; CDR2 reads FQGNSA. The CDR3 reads CASSFSGTQNTGELFF. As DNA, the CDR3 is TGTGCCAGCAGCTTCTCCGGGACACAGAACACCGGGGAGCTGTTTTTT.

CDR3 residues: CASSPTRGPAEQFF. The CDR3 DNA follows: TGTGCCAGCAGCCCTACCAGGGGGCCCGCAGAACAGTTCTTC. The J gene is TRBJ2-1, the V gene TRBV3-1; 8 nucleotides match TRBD1. Trimming at V came to 4 bases and at J to 13 bases, leaving 12 bases not matched to a gene. Germline CDR1 reads LGHDT; CDR2 reads YNNKEL (reference sequence). There are 14 residues in the CDR3.

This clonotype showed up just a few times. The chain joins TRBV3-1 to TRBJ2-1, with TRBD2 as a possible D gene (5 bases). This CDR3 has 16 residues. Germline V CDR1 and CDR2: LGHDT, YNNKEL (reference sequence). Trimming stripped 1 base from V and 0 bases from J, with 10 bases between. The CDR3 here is CASSQGWRSSYNEQFF. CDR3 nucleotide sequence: TGTGCCAGCAGCCAAGGTTGGAGGAGCTCCTACAATGAGCAGTTCTTC.